A selection of T cell receptor beta chains follows, all from one sample in a study of breast tumors, draining lymph nodes, adjacent tissues. TCRdb recomputed calls from the multiplex PCR reads with MiXCR, one row per CDR3 protein. Here the sample spans some 130,000 distinct CDR3 sequences, 20% being singletons. The specimen was axillary lymph node tissue. The receptors here all came from a female donor with breast cancer. Some clones in this sample may be carry-over from other donors' samples. CDR3s leave out the opening cysteine and the closing phenylalanine or tryptophan. Each record gives: J gene, V gene, CDR3 protein.

J gene: TRBJ2-3; V gene: TRBV20-1; CDR3 protein: SGEVTDTQY
J gene: TRBJ2-1; V gene: TRBV7-8; CDR3 protein: ASSPASGSDDEQF
J gene: TRBJ1-1; V gene: TRBV12-3/TRBV12-4; CDR3 protein: ASRDHRGLYTEAF
J gene: TRBJ2-2; V gene: TRBV5-1; CDR3 protein: ASRPGQPNTGELF
J gene: TRBJ2-5; V gene: TRBV6-5; CDR3 protein: ASSPLLPRDMDLETQY
J gene: TRBJ2-3; V gene: TRBV20-1; CDR3 protein: SARDLGLAGAQY
J gene: TRBJ2-1; V gene: TRBV6-6; CDR3 protein: ASRGTGTGYENEQF
J gene: TRBJ1-3; V gene: TRBV4-1; CDR3 protein: ASSQGMTQGNTIY
J gene: TRBJ2-7; V gene: TRBV10-3; CDR3 protein: AISEFRSRAYEQY
J gene: TRBJ2-5; V gene: TRBV5-1; CDR3 protein: ASSLGSGGAETQY
J gene: TRBJ1-4; V gene: TRBV7-2; CDR3 protein: ASSPDAANEKLF
J gene: TRBJ1-2; V gene: TRBV6-4; CDR3 protein: ASSDSIITGIYGYT
J gene: TRBJ2-3; V gene: TRBV7-2; CDR3 protein: ASRSGLSTDTQY
J gene: TRBJ2-2; V gene: TRBV6-1; CDR3 protein: ASSDGTSTGELF
J gene: TRBJ1-5; V gene: TRBV4-2; CDR3 protein: ASSQELDRQPQH
J gene: TRBJ1-4; V gene: TRBV3-1; CDR3 protein: ASSQEFRQGRGNEKLF
J gene: TRBJ2-3; V gene: TRBV11-3; CDR3 protein: ASSQRGERSTDTQY
J gene: TRBJ2-3; V gene: TRBV5-6; CDR3 protein: ASSRGVTRLGDTQY
J gene: TRBJ2-3; V gene: TRBV5-6; CDR3 protein: ASMPTRGLDTQY
J gene: TRBJ1-6; V gene: TRBV20-1; CDR3 protein: SARDGDTNSPLH
J gene: TRBJ1-5; V gene: TRBV30; CDR3 protein: AWSIQGNQPQH
J gene: TRBJ1-4; V gene: TRBV10-1; CDR3 protein: ASSESRGRGEKLF
J gene: TRBJ1-5; V gene: TRBV6-6; CDR3 protein: ASSPTGTGVINQPQH
J gene: TRBJ2-3; V gene: TRBV24-1; CDR3 protein: ATSTTSTDTQY
J gene: TRBJ2-2; V gene: TRBV9; CDR3 protein: ASMRGTNTGELF
J gene: TRBJ2-2; V gene: TRBV3-1; CDR3 protein: ASRQDFAGPRELF
J gene: TRBJ2-5; V gene: TRBV30; CDR3 protein: AWSVGVAGEGETQY
J gene: TRBJ1-5; V gene: TRBV14; CDR3 protein: ASSRDFNQPQH
J gene: TRBJ2-5; V gene: TRBV6-1; CDR3 protein: ASSEAPSGPQETQY
J gene: TRBJ2-7; V gene: TRBV2; CDR3 protein: ASGPPYGEQY
J gene: TRBJ1-2; V gene: TRBV7-8; CDR3 protein: ASSRDSGIGYT
J gene: TRBJ2-1; V gene: TRBV20-1; CDR3 protein: SARVFRQF
J gene: TRBJ2-5; V gene: TRBV7-3; CDR3 protein: ASSLTSGGEETQY
J gene: TRBJ2-2; V gene: TRBV4-1; CDR3 protein: ASSPGLAGTGELF
J gene: TRBJ2-1; V gene: TRBV7-2; CDR3 protein: ASSLRGVWNEQF
J gene: TRBJ1-3; V gene: TRBV11-2; CDR3 protein: ASSLAQARNTIY
J gene: TRBJ1-6; V gene: TRBV2; CDR3 protein: ASSVREESPLH
J gene: TRBJ2-5; V gene: TRBV6-4; CDR3 protein: ASSDMDRGGETQY
J gene: TRBJ2-7; V gene: TRBV30; CDR3 protein: AWSRVSYEQY
J gene: TRBJ2-3; V gene: TRBV20-1; CDR3 protein: SARSSGGAPDTQY
J gene: TRBJ2-5; V gene: TRBV19; CDR3 protein: ASSTAGYQETQY
J gene: TRBJ1-2; V gene: TRBV14; CDR3 protein: ASSQDHRGRDGYT
J gene: TRBJ2-1; V gene: TRBV29-1; CDR3 protein: SVEPSDRTTYNEQF
J gene: TRBJ1-2; V gene: TRBV10-3; CDR3 protein: AISPTPGQGINYGYT
J gene: TRBJ2-5; V gene: TRBV7-8; CDR3 protein: ASSSPGQGAWETQY
J gene: TRBJ2-5; V gene: TRBV20-1; CDR3 protein: SAITGMETQY
J gene: TRBJ1-4; V gene: TRBV10-3; CDR3 protein: AISESLQNEKLF
J gene: TRBJ2-2; V gene: TRBV19; CDR3 protein: ASTWTGELF
J gene: TRBJ2-3; V gene: TRBV12-3/TRBV12-4; CDR3 protein: ASGFGSTDTQY
J gene: TRBJ2-1; V gene: TRBV5-6; CDR3 protein: ASSYGTGVNEQF
J gene: TRBJ1-6; V gene: TRBV6-1; CDR3 protein: ASGQGNSPLH
J gene: TRBJ1-5; V gene: TRBV5-5; CDR3 protein: ASSLAPGLAQPQH
J gene: TRBJ2-2; V gene: TRBV20-1; CDR3 protein: SARWGGGKSGELF
J gene: TRBJ2-1; V gene: TRBV25-1; CDR3 protein: ASSEPGTPLREQF
J gene: TRBJ2-5; V gene: TRBV10-2; CDR3 protein: ASSDIAEQETQY
J gene: TRBJ1-5; V gene: TRBV6-5; CDR3 protein: ASSRDSPNQPQH